This record concerns one T cell receptor beta chain sequence. Germline and junction disagree at one end, which may indicate a read error. The CDR3 totals 14 residues. Germline values: CDR1 SEHNR, CDR2 FQNEAQ (reference sequence). The data derive from a study of cytomegalovirus exposure and HLA in healthy donors. With 60 Vbeta and 13 Jbeta primers, the PCR was carried out. Only in-frame clones appear in the TCRdb table, and some are missing; sequencing was by immunoSEQ multiplex PCR. The repertoire holds more than 90,000 clones, with about 79% as singletons. This chain connects TRBV7-9 to TRBJ2-2; the D is unclear. The sequencing sample was made of PBMCs. The TCR sequence derives from a young woman in good health and CMV-seropositive. The CDR3: CSSSPLVSTGELFF. Written as DNA, the CDR3 is TGTTCCAGCAGCCCCCTCGTGAGCACCGGGGAGCTGTTTTTT.